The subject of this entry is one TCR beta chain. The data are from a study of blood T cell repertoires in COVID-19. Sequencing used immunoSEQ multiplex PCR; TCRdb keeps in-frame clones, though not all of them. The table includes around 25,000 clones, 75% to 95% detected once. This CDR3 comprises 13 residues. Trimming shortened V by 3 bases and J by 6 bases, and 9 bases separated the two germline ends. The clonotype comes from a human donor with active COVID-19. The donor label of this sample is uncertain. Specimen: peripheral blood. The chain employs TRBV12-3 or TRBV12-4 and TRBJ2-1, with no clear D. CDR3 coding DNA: TGTGCCAGCAGTTTGGGCAATGTCAATGAGCAGTTCTTC. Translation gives CASSLGNVNEQFF.